This T cell receptor (beta chain) was recorded in a study of cytomegalovirus exposure and HLA in healthy donors (dated by TCRdb to between 2016 and 2019). Some background on the complete study: In an earlier analysis of under 600 of the donors, 276 Gb of sequence data and about 110 million unique TCR beta sequences from 150 million to 200 million T cells were reported. An early release that covered fewer than 750 HLA-typed donors contained approximately 300 gigabases of sequencing data and tens of millions of unique TCR sequences. Of the 300 to 450 genotyped donors, over 70% fell in the genetic ancestry cluster associated with self-reported Caucasian donors. The study aimed to test whether signatures of past pathogen exposure could be identified by cataloging public T cell receptors. The study used immunosequencing to profile the T cell repertoires of approximately 650 subjects and linked those repertoires to cytomegalovirus serostatus. Besides the first cohort of roughly 660 subjects, a separate validation cohort made up of 120 or so different subjects was used. To predict cytomegalovirus infection status, the study brought together high-throughput TCR immunosequencing, statistical association of individual TCRs with disease status, and machine learning. A later analysis re-analyzed previously published TCR beta repertoires from roughly 630 donors and added high-resolution HLA genotyping to study TCR occurrence patterns. Rather than using new phenotypic data, the later analysis identified candidate immune exposures from TCR beta sequences and from how often those sequences occurred across donors. In an earlier analysis of several hundred of the donors, high-throughput TCR beta sequencing was used to judge whether each TCR beta V gene segment behaved as functional or pseudogenic. Alongside the repertoire data, information on donor age, sex, ethnicity and CMV serostatus was compiled. A later genetic analysis used genome-wide SNP genotypes for about 60% of the roughly 700 donors, treating that subset as a discovery cohort. Every repertoire in the discovery cohort had been generated on one and the same sequencing platform. Class I and class II HLA loci were covered by the typing at four-digit resolution. The number of donors typed differed by locus, with roughly 629-640 for A, B, C, DRB1 and DQB1, roughly 520 for DQA1, some 570 for DPA1, and around 460 for DPB1. Four or five DR-DQ haplotypes were treated as single units for association and clustering because of strong linkage in the cohort. Among roughly 370 genotyped donors of the cohort, an average of around 240,000 unique TCR beta nucleotide sequences were sequenced per donor, around 20% of them non-productive.

A word on this clone: No cognate antigen has been identified for it. No base quality information exists; no much larger clone differs at one position.

Overall study outcomes, separate from this receptor: A later analysis reported that several top co-occurrence clusters appeared linked to parvovirus B19, influenza, CMV and Epstein-Barr virus. In vitro tests confirmed that a few of the cytomegalovirus-associated TCR beta chains recognize cytomegalovirus antigens. Compared with the roughly 670-donor mean, donors in an Asian-associated ancestry cluster had fewer N-insertions in productive TCRs, according to a later genetic analysis. A further reported finding was that TCR beta sequences accurately predicted the HLA-A and HLA-B alleles for most subjects in the first cohort. It was suggested by the authors that the approach could potentially be generalized to other disease states and immunological phenotypes. Strong co-occurrence of HLA alleles, especially DR and DQ, made assigning TCR associations to individual alleles difficult. In a later analysis, HLA-associated TCR beta chains showed more clonal expansion and lower generation probabilities than non-associated chains that were equally common. A cluster of highly shared sequence variants was judged likely to be a technical artifact of the sequencing pipeline. V-gene and J-gene trimming of TCR beta chains was associated with a missense DCLRE1C variant in a later genetic analysis, and the association was replicated in an independent cohort. According to a later analysis, most CMV-associated TCR beta chains appeared to be HLA-restricted, and the HLA associations seemed to be driven largely by CMV exposure. While some public TCRs were present in many individuals, most TCR sequences turned up only very rarely across donors. The earlier analysis of almost 600 of the donors excluded fewer than 20 rarely observed V segments, including chromosome 9 orphons, because counts were too low. A later analysis found that TCR association rates varied across HLA loci, with DRB1 alleles showing the most associated TCRs and HLA-C alleles the fewest. An earlier analysis of around 540 of the donors showed that most TCR beta V segments appeared in productive rearrangements either about 87% or about 30% of the time, which broadly matched IMGT annotations. A total of around 150 TCR beta chains were listed by the study as associated with cytomegalovirus. Immune exposure information for the cohort was limited to CMV serostatus. Some IMGT-functional V segments, including TRBV6-2 and TRBV6-3, could not be told apart with the 87-base-pair reads, so those segments were excluded. Cytomegalovirus status was reported to be diagnosed by the classifier with high specificity and sensitivity in both the original and validation cohorts. This cohort had only TCR beta chains sequenced, and the lack of alpha or paired-chain data limited which features could be detected. Roughly uniform sequencing depth across donors was assumed in presence/absence analyses, although this assumption may not hold. Linkage disequilibrium might explain the correlated functional status among segregating V segments, but an unknown experimental factor could not be excluded. HLA typing was unavailable for some donors at each locus, so association tests used only the typed subset. Specific HLA alleles were associated with 15,000 to 20,000 TCR beta sequences at a false discovery rate of 0.05 in a later analysis.

Receptor libraries were prepared by the immunoSEQ multiplex PCR assay. For the multiplex PCR, a mixture combining 60 forward primers for TCR Vbeta segments and 13 reverse primers for TCR Jbeta segments was used. The CDR3 region of rearranged TCR beta genes was amplified from genomic DNA with a multiplex PCR assay. The amplified TCR beta libraries were sequenced on the Illumina HiSeq System as 87-base-pair reads. On the study's bioinformatics: In a later analysis, tens of millions of unique TCR beta chains were counted across the roughly 610 repertoires, and roughly 11 million of these chains were shared by at least two donors. Raw reads were error-corrected and collapsed into unique sequences with a nearest-neighbor algorithm that merged closely related sequences to remove PCR and sequencing errors. To assign V, D and J gene segments, CDR3 sequences were aligned to IMGT reference sequences. For a sequence to be retained, a match of at least six nucleotides was required to both a V gene segment and a J gene segment. A rearrangement counted as productive if the CDR3 had no stop codons and remained in frame with V and J, and every other rearrangement counted as non-productive. Following IMGT convention, CDR3 was defined as the stretch from the second conserved V-encoded cysteine to the conserved J-encoded phenylalanine. Sequences without an unambiguous match to a single V gene segment were excluded from the earlier analysis of approximately 600 of the donors. In an earlier analysis of several hundred of the donors, V segments were called functional above 56.7% productive rearrangements and were called segregating when the between-donor standard deviation exceeded 5%. A statistical classification framework was built for diagnosing cytomegalovirus status from the catalog of TCR beta chain sequences. In a later analysis, V and J genes were assigned by comparing TCR nucleotide sequences against IMGT/GENE-DB human TR gene sequences. The TCRdist pipeline was used in a later analysis to assign CDR3 sequences and most-parsimonious VDJ recombination scenarios. In a later analysis, every TCR beta chain was defined by the combination of its CDR3 amino acid sequence and its V-gene family, and reads without a unique V-gene family were dropped. In a later analysis, nearly 600 highly shared, low-generation-probability nucleotide sequences were removed to address suspected cross-contamination and a sequencing artifact. In a later analysis, a clonal expansion index for each public chain was calculated from normalized within-repertoire ranks of inferred template counts. In a later analysis, generation probabilities were computed using a VDJ recombination model fitted to out-of-frame rearrangements, and the results were checked against IGoR. In a later analysis, TCR-TCR, TCR-HLA and TCR-CMV co-occurrence was scored with hypergeometric tests, and a repertoire-size bias correction was applied to TCR pairs. False discovery rates were estimated in a later analysis by permuting HLA or CMV assignments 20 times. In a later analysis, co-occurring TCRs were grouped with DBSCAN, and TCRdist sequence similarity was added when clustering was performed within HLA-allele-positive subsets. Repertoires with fewer than 30,000 or more than 120,000 public chains were left out of co-occurrence clustering, as were five repertoires with anomalous nucleotide sharing. The clones in this table, taken by TCRdb from immuneACCESS, are in-frame only. Not every clone is retained; where verified, under half of the shortfall comes from an unresolved V gene, and the cause of the rest is unknown. D and trimming were read from the DNA, whereas the V and J calls and clone size are those reported in that table. For this sample there are more than 70,000 clones; approximately 76% appear just once. Clones ranked in the top ten supply 4% to 5.5% of the sample.

The cohort comprised around 700 healthy bone marrow donors. Cohort members were all nominally healthy when sampled, although unrecorded immune exposures were likely present. The donor tested CMV seropositive, placing the donor among the 289 seropositive members of the cohort. Each donor provided a peripheral blood sample, and peripheral blood mononuclear cells were used for TCR beta sequencing. The Qiagen DNeasy Blood Extraction Kit was used to extract genomic DNA from the blood cell samples. V lost 4 bases and J lost 8 bases; the stretch between them is 23 bases long. The CDR3 runs 16 amino acids, cysteine and phenylalanine included. CDR3 DNA is the only sequence kept; it has 48 bases, read in frame from the first base. The germline V gene (reference sequence) provides CDR1 MNHNY and CDR2 SVGAGI.

Recombination connected TRBV6-6 to TRBJ1-2; matching of 6 bases hints at TRBD1 as the D gene. The sequenced material came from PBMCs. The clonotype originates from a young man in good health and CMV-seropositive. CDR3 protein: CASSSPDRTALIGYTF. At the DNA level, the sequence is TGTGCCAGCAGTTCCCCGGACAGAACGGCACTGATCGGCTACACCTTC.